The 27 T cell receptor beta chains below were found in one sample sequenced in a study of T-cell reconstitution after alpha-beta-depleted transplantation in children. Unique molecular identifiers were incorporated during preparation of the TCRbeta library. TCRdb re-called the PCR reads with MiXCR, one entry per CDR3 protein. Of some 290,000 distinct CDR3 sequences listed, 9.9% were seen once; the top ten hold 10%. The starting material was PBMCs from the stem cell graft donor, obtained from the stem cell graft. Receptor source: a human donor who donated a stem cell graft to a child with SCID.

V usage is TRBV10-1 and J usage is TRBJ2-3, with 9 bases that match TRBD1. The CDR3 runs 14 residues. J lost 0 bases, V lost 9 bases, and 4 bases had no gene match. Germline CDR1 is WNHNN and CDR2 is SYGVQD (reference sequence). This CDR3 is CASGTGPSTDTQYF. The CDR3 bases are TGCGCCAGTGGGACAGGGCCAAGCACAGATACGCAGTATTTT.

This clonotype has at least ten counts. The rearrangement uses TRBV5-1 and TRBJ2-2, with 7 bases fitting TRBD1. The germline V gene encodes CDR1 SGHRS and CDR2 YFSETQ. Trimming at V came to 8 bases and at J to 6 bases, leaving 4 bases not matched to a gene. This CDR3 has 12 amino acids. Here the CDR3 DNA reads TGCGCCAGTACTACAGGGGCCGGGGAGCTGTTTTTT. Translating it yields CASTTGAGELFF. Full variable domain (remainder filled in from reference TRBV5-1 and TRBJ2-2): KAGVTQTPRYLIKTRGQQVTLSCSPISGHRSVSWYQQTPGQGLQFLFEYFSETQRNKGNFPGRFSGRQFSNSRSEMNVSTLELGDSALYLCASTTGAGELFFGEGSRLTVL.

This clonotype has a handful of counts. This chain uses TRBV12-3 or TRBV12-4 with TRBJ1-2; D uncertain. CDR3 length: 14 residues. The V end lost 2 bases, the J end lost 6 bases, and 13 bases lay between the germline ends. The CDR3 here is CASSLSTSFHGYTF. The CDR3 nucleotides read TGTGCCAGCAGTTTATCGACATCTTTTCATGGCTACACCTTC.

A few counts support this clonotype. This chain links TRBV2 with TRBJ2-7; D possibly corresponds to TRBD2 (6 bases). The CDR3 loop spans 11 amino acids. In germline, CDR1 is SNHLY, CDR2 FYNNEI. The V end lost 6 bases, the J end lost 6 bases, and 9 bases lay between the germline ends. CDR3 sequence reads: CASRMEGEQYF. Here the CDR3 DNA reads TGTGCCAGCAGGATGGAGGGCGAGCAGTACTTC. Drawing the rest from reference TRBV2 and TRBJ2-7, the complete variable domain is EPEVTQTPSHQVTQMGQEVILRCVPISNHLYFYWYRQILGQKVEFLVSFYNNEISEKSEIFDDQFSVERPDGSNFTLKIRSTKLEDSAMYFCASRMEGEQYFGPGTRLTVT.

This chain links TRBV25-1 with TRBJ1-6, with D maybe TRBD1 (5 bases). The CDR3 spans 12 residues. V was trimmed by 5 bases and J by 10 bases, leaving 9 bases between them. Germline V CDR1 and CDR2: MGHDK, SYGVNS. The CDR3 DNA reads TGTGCCAGCAGTTTGGGGGAATCACCCCTCCACTTT. It yields the protein CASSLGESPLHF. Full variable domain (outside the CDR3, taken from reference TRBV25-1 and TRBJ1-6): EADIYQTPRYLVIGTGKKITLECSQTMGHDKMYWYQQDPGMELHLIHYSYGVNSTEKGDLSSESTVSRIRTEHFPLTLESARPSHTSQYLCASSLGESPLHFGNGTRLTVT.

This clonotype showed up many times. V gene TRBV5-6 combines with J gene TRBJ2-7; D unclear. The CDR3 has 15 residues. Between the trimmed V and J ends, which lost 0 bases and 0 bases, there was a span of 10 bases. CDR1 SGHDT and CDR2 YYEEEE come from the germline V gene. The CDR3 region is CASSLVNRDSYEQYF. Here the CDR3 DNA reads TGTGCCAGCAGCTTGGTCAACAGAGACTCCTACGAGCAGTACTTC.

At least ten counts were recorded for this clonotype. The junction does not match germline at one end; this may be a read error. This chain connects TRBV5-1 to TRBJ1-1; no clear D gene. Looked up from germline, CDR1 is SGHRS and CDR2 is YFSETQ. The CDR3 is 12 amino acids. CDR3 region: CASSFPGTEAFF. The DNA of the CDR3 is TGTGCCAGCAGTTTCCCAGGCACTGAAGCTTTCTTT.

This clonotype was recorded many times. The chain has TRBV7-9 and TRBJ1-2; D possibly corresponds to TRBD1 (5 bases). V was shortened by 5 bases and J by 7 bases, with 17 bases between the two germline ends. This CDR3 is built from 14 residues. CDR1 is SEHNR, CDR2 FQNEAQ, per germline (reference sequence). CDR3 in DNA: TGTGCCAGCAGCCCCACGACGGGGGTGTCTGGCTACACCTTC. It specifies CASSPTTGVSGYTF.

The chain links TRBV12-3 or TRBV12-4 to TRBJ2-7; possibly TRBD2 for D (6 bases). V lost 7 bases and J lost 6, with 13 bases in between. There are 12 residues in the CDR3. This CDR3 reads CASTLGGTEQYF. The CDR3 nucleotides are TGTGCCAGCACCCTTGGGGGGACCGAGCAGTACTTC.

This clonotype was counted a few times. The chain employs TRBV5-1 and TRBJ2-6; 9 bases match TRBD1. The CDR3 is 16 amino acids. Germline V CDR1 and CDR2: SGHRS, YFSETQ. V dropped 6 bases and J dropped 2; count of bases not matched to a gene: 6. CDR3 loop: CASTRTGEAGANVLTF. The CDR3 coding sequence is TGCGCCAGCACCCGGACAGGGGAGGCTGGGGCCAACGTCCTGACTTTC.

This clonotype has a handful of counts. This chain links TRBV7-9 with TRBJ2-3; D is perhaps TRBD1 (5 bases). The CDR3 extends over 15 amino acids. Germline V gene sequence: CDR1 SEHNR, CDR2 FQNEAQ (reference sequence). V was cut by 0 bases and J by 2 bases, with 9 bases left in between. The CDR3: CASSLALRDTDTQYF. CDR3 nucleotides: TGTGCCAGCAGCTTAGCCCTCAGGGACACAGATACGCAGTATTTT.

Many counts were recorded for this clonotype. V gene TRBV10-3 combines with J gene TRBJ2-7; D remains ambiguous. V dropped 3 bases and J dropped 3 bases, with 12 bases sitting between them. Looked up from germline, CDR1 is ENHRY and CDR2 is SYGVKD. CDR3 length: 14 amino acids. The DNA of the CDR3 is TGTGCCATCAGTGACTCCCGATCGGTCTACGAGCAGTACTTC. Translation gives CAISDSRSVYEQYF.

This chain links TRBV3-1 with TRBJ2-2; no definite D call. The V gene lost 3 bases and the J gene lost 6 bases, with 14 bases spanning the gap. Germline V lookup: CDR1 LGHDT, CDR2 YNNKEL (reference sequence). The CDR3 consists of 15 residues. CDR3 coding DNA: TGTGCCAGCAGCCAGAACTCGTTTGGGCCCGGGGAGCTGTTTTTT. This translates into CASSQNSFGPGELFF.

This clonotype was counted ten times or more. This rearrangement joins TRBV27 to TRBJ2-1; 12 nucleotides align to TRBD2. V shed 7 bases, J shed 0 bases, and the junction held 10 bases outside the gene matches. Germline values: CDR1 MNHEY, CDR2 SMNVEV (reference sequence). This CDR3 comprises 18 residues. CDR3 amino acids: CASTPGLAGSSSYNEQFF. The DNA of the CDR3 is TGTGCCAGCACCCCCGGACTAGCGGGGAGTAGCTCCTACAATGAGCAGTTCTTC.

The CDR3 DNA reads TGTGCCAGCAGCCAATCCGGGACAGCGGAGACCCAGTACTTC. It translates to CASSQSGTAETQYF. This sequence joins TRBV7-9 and TRBJ2-5, with 7 bases that match TRBD1. The germline gives CDR1 SEHNR, CDR2 FQNEAQ (reference sequence). Unmatched junction bases numbered 8, after V lost 5 bases and J lost 5 bases. The CDR3 sequence is 14 residues long.

This clonotype occurred many times. The chain recombines TRBV28 with TRBJ2-2, with D perhaps TRBD1 (5 bases). The V gene lost 7 bases and the J gene lost 5 bases, with 11 bases spanning the gap. From germline, CDR1 is MDHEN and CDR2 SYDVKM. This CDR3 is built from 13 residues. CDR3 coding DNA: TGTGCCAGCACCCAACAGGATACCGGGGAGCTGTTTTTT. Amino acid sequence: CASTQQDTGELFF.

Many counts were recorded for this clonotype. The J gene is TRBJ1-2, the V gene TRBV12-3 or TRBV12-4, with TRBD1 matching over 8 bases. With 5 bases clipped from V and 6 bases from J, the junction kept 5 bases outside the gene matches. The CDR3 loop spans 13 amino acids. CDR3: CASSLSTGDGYTF. The DNA of the CDR3 is TGTGCCAGCAGTCTCTCGACAGGGGATGGCTACACCTTC.

This clonotype has ten or more counts. This chain uses TRBV16 with TRBJ2-2; D is uncertain. CDR1 is KGHSY, CDR2 FQNENV, per germline. The CDR3 spans 16 residues. V was pared by 0 bases and J by 1 base, with 9 bases between. The CDR3 protein is CASSQSVAGNTGELFF. The CDR3 DNA sequence: TGTGCCAGCAGCCAATCGGTGGCAGGGAACACCGGGGAGCTGTTTTTT.

This clonotype was detected ten times or more. This chain joins TRBV3-1 and TRBJ1-2; D unclear. The germline V and J ends were trimmed by 1 base and 5 bases, with 8 bases remaining between them. The CDR3 loop spans 13 amino acids. The germline gives CDR1 LGHDT, CDR2 YNNKEL (reference sequence). The CDR3 region has the DNA TGTGCCAGCAGCCAAGGCACCGTTTATGGCTACACCTTC. Translating gives CASSQGTVYGYTF. Full variable domain (missing parts from reference TRBV3-1 and TRBJ1-2): DTAVSQTPKYLVTQMGNDKSIKCEQNLGHDTMYWYKQDSKKFLKIMFSYNNKELIINETVPNRFSPKSPDKAHLNLHINSLELGDSAVYFCASSQGTVYGYTFGSGTRLTVV.

The V and J genes are TRBV27 and TRBJ2-3; D may be TRBD2 (6 bases). V was shortened by 2 bases and J by 0 bases, with 12 bases between the two germline ends. CDR1 and CDR2 from the germline V gene are MNHEY and SMNVEV (reference sequence). The CDR3 runs to 16 residues. The DNA for the CDR3 is TGTGCCAGCAGTTTAGTGGCGGGGTCTAGCACAGATACGCAGTATTTT. This gives the protein CASSLVAGSSTDTQYF.

This clonotype has only a few counts. CDR3 residues: CASSTSGGDYNEQFF. Written as DNA, the CDR3 is TGTGCCAGCAGCACGAGCGGGGGGGATTACAATGAGCAGTTCTTC. The chain is built from TRBV12-3 or TRBV12-4 and TRBJ2-1; 10 nucleotides line up with TRBD2. Trimming removed 6 bases from V and 4 bases from J; junction bases left unmatched: 6. The CDR3 extends over 15 amino acids.

This clonotype was seen repeatedly, ten times or more. This chain uses TRBV12-3 or TRBV12-4 with TRBJ2-2, with TRBD1 as a possible D gene (6 bases). Trimming stripped 6 bases from V and 6 bases from J, with 11 bases between. The CDR3 has 13 amino acids. The CDR3 loop is CASRLQGSGELFF. The DNA of the CDR3 is TGTGCCAGCAGATTACAGGGTTCCGGGGAGCTGTTTTTT.

This clonotype was detected ten times or more. The V gene is TRBV4-2, the J gene TRBJ2-5; TRBD2 matches at 12 bases. The CDR3 is 17 residues long. Per the germline V gene, CDR1 is LGHNA and CDR2 is YNFKEQ. V gave up 4 bases and J gave up 1 base; unmatched junction bases: 7. CDR3 coding DNA: TGTGCCAGCAGCCCCGGACTAGCGGGGAACATCCAAGAGACCCAGTACTTC. Translation: CASSPGLAGNIQETQYF.

This clonotype turned up a few times. The gene calls are TRBV20-1 and TRBJ2-1, with D maybe TRBD2 (5 bases). Germline loops: CDR1 DFQATT, CDR2 SNEGSKA (reference sequence). The V gene lost 1 base and the J gene lost 0 bases, with 16 bases spanning the gap. The CDR3 is 17 residues long. The CDR3 here is CSARGGDDGSSYNEQFF. Written as DNA, the CDR3 is TGCAGTGCTAGAGGGGGAGATGACGGAAGCTCCTACAATGAGCAGTTCTTC.

This clonotype has only a few counts. The chain links TRBV4-2 to TRBJ2-5; the match to TRBD2 covers 14 bases. Germline V gene lookup returns CDR1 LGHNA and CDR2 YNFKEQ. The CDR3 is 16 residues long. J gave up 3 bases and V 4 bases, and 4 bases lay outside the gene matches. The CDR3 DNA follows: TGTGCCAGCAGCCCGGGACTAGCGGGGGCTAAAGAGACCCAGTACTTC. Translated, it gives CASSPGLAGAKETQYF.

The chain joins TRBV18 to TRBJ1-1; no clear D gene. The germline V gene encodes CDR1 KGHSH and CDR2 LQKENI. The CDR3 is made up of 14 amino acids. V lost 1 base and J 1 base, leaving 7 bases between the germline ends. The DNA for the CDR3 is TGTGCCAGCTCACCACAAACAGAGAACACTGAAGCTTTCTTT. It yields the protein CASSPQTENTEAFF.

This clonotype was detected a few times. V is TRBV5-1 and J is TRBJ2-7; TRBD2 aligns across 10 bases. The CDR3 has 16 residues. V shed 0 bases, J shed 2 bases, and the junction held 5 bases outside the gene matches. Per germline, CDR1 SGHRS and CDR2 YFSETQ. The CDR3 loop reads CASSLATSGATYEQYF. DNA for the CDR3: TGCGCCAGCAGCTTGGCAACTAGCGGGGCGACCTACGAGCAGTACTTC.